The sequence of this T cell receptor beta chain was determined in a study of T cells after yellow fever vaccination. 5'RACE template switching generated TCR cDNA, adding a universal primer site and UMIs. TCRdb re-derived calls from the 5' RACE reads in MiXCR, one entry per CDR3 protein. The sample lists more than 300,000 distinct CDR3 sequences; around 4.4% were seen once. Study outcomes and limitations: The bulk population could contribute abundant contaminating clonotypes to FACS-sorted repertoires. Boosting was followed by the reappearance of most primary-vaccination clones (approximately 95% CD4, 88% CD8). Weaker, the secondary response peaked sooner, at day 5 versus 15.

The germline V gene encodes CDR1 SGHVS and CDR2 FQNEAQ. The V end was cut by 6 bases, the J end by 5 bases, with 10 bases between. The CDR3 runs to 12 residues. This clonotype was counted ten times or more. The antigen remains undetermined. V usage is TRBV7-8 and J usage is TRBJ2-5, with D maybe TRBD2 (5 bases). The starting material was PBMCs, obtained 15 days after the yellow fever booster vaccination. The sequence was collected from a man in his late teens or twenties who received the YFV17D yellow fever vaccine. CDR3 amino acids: CASRRRGETQYF. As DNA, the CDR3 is TGTGCCAGCAGGCGCCGGGGTGAGACCCAGTACTTC.